In its sample, the clone carrying this T cell receptor beta chain was seen once. This sample was taken from a study of blood T cell repertoires in COVID-19. The wider study: Italy, Spain and the United States were the sources of the convalescent and acute COVID-19 samples. T cells, B-cell-depleted T cells, or PBMCs provided the cDNA or gDNA that served as material.

This CDR3 spans 13 amino acids. The V end was cut by 0 bases, the J end by 1 base, with 4 bases between. Germline CDR1 and CDR2: SGHNT and YYREEE (reference sequence). Methods used by the authors: Reference gene primer amplification gave nucleated cell count estimates. Method: immunoSEQ multiplex PCR; TCRdb's copy keeps in-frame clones and lacks some. The V and J calls and the clone size are those of that table, but D and trimming were determined from the DNA. The data contain tens of thousands of clones, roughly four fifths of them singletons. V is TRBV5-4 and J is TRBJ1-1; no clear D gene. The sequenced material came from peripheral blood. The TCR was taken from a man aged 70-80 years with acute or convalescent COVID-19. CDR3 loop: CASSLVSNTEAFF. CDR3 bases: TGTGCCAGCAGCTTGGTATCGAACACTGAAGCTTTCTTT.